This note documents a single TCR beta chain sequence. Its antigen is unknown. The sample originates from a study of CD8+ T cells in alopecia areata. V shed 1 base, J shed 4 bases, and the junction held 4 bases outside the gene matches. CDR3 length equals 14 residues. Germline V CDR1 and CDR2: SGHDT, YYEEEE. Following RNA extraction, reverse transcription yielded cDNA that acted as the sequencing template. This table comes from immunoSEQ multiplex PCR, and its TCRdb copy is limited to in-frame clones, with some not included. The data show 140,000 to 150,000 clones, 85% to 90% seen once. Specimens obtained from alopecia areata patients comprised lesional scalp punch biopsies and peripheral blood. Broader study findings: Sequencing of scalp samples also includes resident alphabeta T cells from normal skin.

The receptor's source is a human donor with alopecia areata. The sequences come from CD8+ T cells sorted from blood, collected at week 0. The chain employs TRBV5-6 and TRBJ1-1; 7 nucleotides agree with TRBD1. In DNA, the CDR3 is TGTGCCAGCAGCTTGCCAGGGGGATCCACTGAAGCTTTCTTT. As protein: CASSLPGGSTEAFF.